This T cell receptor beta chain was profiled in a study of blood T cell repertoires in COVID-19. The table lists this clone with a count of one. Original methodology: For nucleated cells, counts were estimated from reference gene primer amplification. Profiling relied on immunoSEQ multiplex PCR, and the TCRdb table lists in-frame clones only, not all of them. V, J and clone size were drawn from that table, and D and trimming were deduced from the DNA. The data show approximately 240,000 clones, roughly 84% seen once. The CDR3 runs 14 residues. With 2 bases removed from V and 5 bases from J, the gap between germline ends came to 11 bases. The germline gives CDR1 MNHEY, CDR2 SMNVEV (reference sequence).

The sequenced sample was peripheral blood. This sequence originates from a woman in her forties who had recovered from COVID-19. The chain has TRBV27 and TRBJ2-3; tentative D call: TRBD2 (5 bases). Here the CDR3 DNA reads TGTGCCAGCAGTTTAGGGCTAGCCATAGATACGCAGTATTTT. This translates into CASSLGLAIDTQYF.